This TCR beta chain emerged from a study of OX40 agonist ivuxolimab in advanced cancers. Describing the broader study: Ivuxolimab, which targeted the costimulatory receptor OX40 (CD134), was an agonistic, fully human IgG2 monoclonal antibody. The point of sequencing TCRbeta in the periphery was to test whether ivuxolimab changed TCR sequence diversity and drove clonal T-cell expansion. Of the roughly 51 patients in dose escalation, about 20 had hepatocellular carcinoma, approximately 15 had melanoma, 9 had renal cell carcinoma and 9 had head and neck cancer. The dose-escalation cohort was about 86% male with a mean age of approximately 60 years, ranging from about 23 to 85. Partial responses occurred in three dose-escalation patients, of whom one had hepatocellular carcinoma and two had cutaneous melanoma. Patients were allowed to have had prior anti-PD-1, anti-PD-L1 or anti-CTLA-4 therapy, and approximately 40% of the dose-escalation patients had been treated with checkpoint inhibitors. The paper covers the monotherapy dose-escalation part of the phase I ivuxolimab trial, which included N of about 50 patients. Intravenous ivuxolimab was administered to patients every 2 weeks at six dose levels: 0.01, 0.1, 0.3, 1.5, 3 and 10 mg/kg.

The trial excluded patients who had a history of autoimmune disease or were on systemic immunosuppression. Peripheral blood for TCR sequencing was drawn from every dose cohort at baseline, at cycle 4 day 1 and at cycle 7 day 1. Samples were obtained from an open-label, multicenter, first-in-human phase I dose-escalation trial of ivuxolimab. The trial enrolled adults with locally advanced or metastatic head and neck squamous cell, hepatocellular, melanoma or renal cell carcinoma. CD4+ and CD8+ T cells were sorted separately from peripheral blood before TCR sequencing. With regard to this clone: Its binding antigen is unknown. No much larger clone exists at a distance of one base, and base qualities are not known.

The paper's findings and limits, for the study overall: Low levels of normalized T-cell clonal expansion were also seen in some patients who did not respond. The antigen specificity of the clonally expanded peripheral T cells was not determined. After ivuxolimab, expanded clones were on average more numerous among CD8+ T cells than among CD4+ T cells. In the 0.1-3.0 mg/kg groups, partial responders were among the patients with the lowest normalized peripheral clonal expansion, particularly in CD8+ T cells. At doses of 0.1 to 3.0 mg/kg, clonal expansion of both CD4+ and CD8+ blood T cells was observed from baseline to week 6.

The CDR3 holds 15 amino acids from the cysteine to the phenylalanine. CDR3 DNA is the only sequence kept; it has 45 bases, read in frame from the first base. V gives up 4 bases and J gives up 8 bases, and the segment between their germline ends measures 18 bases. CDR1 and CDR2 (MGHRA, YSYEKL) derive from the germline V gene. Genomic DNA was isolated from the sorted cells so that the TCRbeta CDR3 region could be sequenced. The immunoSEQ Assay was used for sequencing of TCRbeta CDR3 regions. TCRdb mirrors the immuneACCESS table, restricted to in-frame sequences. Some clones are absent from its copies; in checked studies, under half trace to an unresolved V gene, and the reason for the others is unknown. The sample table lists some 97,000 clones, about 91% of them with a count of one. The ten biggest clones cover around 0.16% of the sample.

This receptor chain uses TRBV4-1 and TRBJ2-1, with the D gene uncertain. The TCR was taken from an adult with an advanced solid tumor such as melanoma, head and neck, liver or kidney cancer. The source was CD4+ or CD8+ T cells sorted from blood, collected in a trial of the OX40 agonist ivuxolimab. The encoded CDR3 is CASSPGPALGDEQFF. The nucleotide sequence is TGCGCCAGCAGCCCCGGACCTGCCTTGGGCGATGAGCAGTTCTTC.